This T cell receptor (beta chain) was identified during a study of radiation and T cells in renal cell carcinoma. Study-wide results and limits: Top tumor clonotypes rose in blood 2 weeks post-radiation, then contracted.

V trimming: 4 bases; J trimming: 7 bases; junction bases outside the gene matches: 7. CDR3 length: 15 amino acids. Germline loops: CDR1 SGHNT, CDR2 YYREEE (reference sequence). Sample time point: blood 4 weeks post-SBRT, at nephrectomy. Treatment here: 15 Gy SBRT to primary tumor, nephrectomy 4 weeks later. Serial blood draws occurred at baseline and 2 and 4 weeks post-SBRT. As to this clone: Its antigen remains unknown.

Clones were read by immunoSEQ multiplex PCR, and TCRdb kept only the in-frame ones, dropping some. The sample gives about 78,000 clones, roughly nine tenths of which show up once; 5% to 7.5% is in the top ten. The input for sequencing was blood, taken from a patient whose treatment included radiotherapy and nephrectomy. The TCR comes from a woman in her 70s with renal cell carcinoma. The V call is TRBV5-4, the J call TRBJ1-6; 8 nucleotides line up with TRBD1. CDR3 nucleotides: TGTGCCAGCAGCATCAGACAGGGGAACAATTCACCCCTCCACTTT. Translated: CASSIRQGNNSPLHF.